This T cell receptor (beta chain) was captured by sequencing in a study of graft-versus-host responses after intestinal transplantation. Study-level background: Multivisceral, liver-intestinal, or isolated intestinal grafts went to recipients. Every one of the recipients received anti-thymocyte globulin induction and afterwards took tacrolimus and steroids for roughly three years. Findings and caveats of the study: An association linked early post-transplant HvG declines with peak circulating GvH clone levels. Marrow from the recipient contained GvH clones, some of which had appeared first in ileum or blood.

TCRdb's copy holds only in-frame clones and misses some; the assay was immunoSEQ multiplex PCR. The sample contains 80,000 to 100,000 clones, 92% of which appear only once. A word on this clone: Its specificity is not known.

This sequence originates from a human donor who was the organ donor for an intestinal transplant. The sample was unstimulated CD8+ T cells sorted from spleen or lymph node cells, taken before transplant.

The CDR3 spells CASSAIGGNYGYTF. CDR3 nucleotide sequence: TGTGCCAGCAGTGCAATCGGGGGGAACTATGGCTACACCTTC. The chain recombines TRBV28 with TRBJ1-2, with TRBD1 as a possible D gene (5 bases). Deletions cut 5 bases from V and 2 bases from J, with 12 bases between. Germline CDR1 is MDHEN and CDR2 is SYDVKM. The CDR3 runs to 14 residues.